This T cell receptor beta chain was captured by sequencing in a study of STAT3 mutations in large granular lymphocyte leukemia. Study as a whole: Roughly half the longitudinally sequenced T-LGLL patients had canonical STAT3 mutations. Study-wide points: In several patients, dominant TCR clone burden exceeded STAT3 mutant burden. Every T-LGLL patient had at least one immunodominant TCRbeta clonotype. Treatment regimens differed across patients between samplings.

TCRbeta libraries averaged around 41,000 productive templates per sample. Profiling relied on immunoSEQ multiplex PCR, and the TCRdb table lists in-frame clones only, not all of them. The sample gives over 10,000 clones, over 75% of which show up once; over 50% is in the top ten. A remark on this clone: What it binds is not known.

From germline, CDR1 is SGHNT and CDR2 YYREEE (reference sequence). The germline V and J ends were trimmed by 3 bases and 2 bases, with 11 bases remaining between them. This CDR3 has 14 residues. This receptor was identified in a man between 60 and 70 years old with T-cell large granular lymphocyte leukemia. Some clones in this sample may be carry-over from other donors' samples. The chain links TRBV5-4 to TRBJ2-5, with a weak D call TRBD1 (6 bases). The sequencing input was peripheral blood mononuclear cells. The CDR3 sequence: CASSSLQGQETQYF. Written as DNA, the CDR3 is TGTGCCAGCAGCTCATTACAGGGTCAAGAGACCCAGTACTTC.